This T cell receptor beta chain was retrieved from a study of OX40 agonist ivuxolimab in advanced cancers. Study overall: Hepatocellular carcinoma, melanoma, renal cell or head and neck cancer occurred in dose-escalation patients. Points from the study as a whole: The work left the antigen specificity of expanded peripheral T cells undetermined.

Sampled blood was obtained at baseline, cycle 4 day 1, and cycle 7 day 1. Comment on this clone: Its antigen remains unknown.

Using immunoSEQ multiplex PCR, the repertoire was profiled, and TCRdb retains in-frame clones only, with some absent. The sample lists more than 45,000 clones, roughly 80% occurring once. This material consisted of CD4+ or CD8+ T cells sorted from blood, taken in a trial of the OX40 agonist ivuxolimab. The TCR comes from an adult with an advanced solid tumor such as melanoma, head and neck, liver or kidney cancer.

DNA of the CDR3: TGCACCATCTCAGGGCGGGGAATCATCTCTCAAGATACGCAGTATTTT. It yields the protein CTISGRGIISQDTQYF. V is TRBV29-1 and J is TRBJ2-3, with D perhaps matching TRBD2 (6 bases). CDR1 SQVTM and CDR2 ANQGSEA come from the germline V gene. The CDR3 spans 16 residues.